This T cell receptor (beta chain) was captured in a study of metastatic and nonmetastatic thyroid tumors. This clone was counted many times. This likely comes from a read error, as the CDR3 has no conserved phenylalanine or tryptophan at its end. The DNA is omitted, as the CDR3 cannot be located on it reliably, and the CDR3 follows TCRdb's listing. The CDR3 is 13 residues long, counting both termini. Germline CDR1 reads WNHNN; CDR2 reads SYGVQD (reference sequence). Authors' processing steps: A classifier for distant metastasis in papillary thyroid cancer was constructed using CDR3 differences observed across clinicopathological groups. TCRdb used MiXCR to call clones anew from the PCR reads. TCRdb's processing, not the authors', yielded these V and J calls. The table has 85,000 to 95,000 clones, around 14% seen once; the top ten hold around 3.3%. Patients had received no treatment of any kind before thyroid surgery.

This clonotype was obtained from a female donor with papillary thyroid cancer or a benign thyroid nodule (not recorded which). Some clones in this sample may be carry-over from other donors' samples. The V call is TRBV10-1, the J call TRBJ1-4; the table's D call of TRBD1 was not tested on the DNA. The sequencing input was blood. This CDR3 reads CASTMPQGVGYGY.